This T cell receptor (beta chain) came from a study of T-cell memory formation after mild COVID-19. Study details: Among the donors, TCR clusters were largely specific to each donor.

Employing constant-segment primers, 5'RACE generated TCR alpha and TCR beta cDNA libraries bearing sample barcodes and UMIs. Each CDR3 protein is one row after TCRdb ran MiXCR on the 5' RACE reads. The sample consists of under 550,000 distinct CDR3 sequences, 15% to 20% of them appearing once. This clonotype has only a few counts. Its cognate antigen is unknown. Study-level points and caveats: Balance between CD4 and CD8 was seen in clones contracting day 15 to 85, and a CD4+ lean was seen in later expanders. Researchers report contracting CD4+ clones mostly in CM and EM, with CD8+ clones in EMRA.

Material: PBMCs or a T cell subset sorted from them (not recorded which). The clonotype comes from an adult woman who had mild COVID-19 (a few samples of this study predate the infection). Cell type and time point are not known.

CDR3 protein: CASRETSGVVSEQYF. The CDR3 DNA follows: TGTGCCAGCAGAGAGACTAGCGGGGTTGTTTCCGAGCAGTACTTC. The rearrangement links TRBV12-3 or TRBV12-4 to TRBJ2-7; TRBD2 agrees at 11 bases. V was clipped by 6 bases and J by 6 bases; unmatched bases: 10. This CDR3 has 15 residues.